This T cell receptor (beta chain) emerged from a study of prognosis after radiotherapy for stage I lung cancer. This clonotype was seen at least ten times. The authors amplified TCR beta CDR3 from genomic DNA using two-round multiplex PCR. Gene-specific primers for each TRBV and TRBJ gene drove first-round PCR. TCRdb itself ran the multiplex PCR reads through MiXCR, one entry per CDR3 protein. The sample consists of fewer than 40,000 distinct CDR3 sequences, around 43% of them appearing once. The V gene end was trimmed by 0 bases and the J gene end by 4 bases; junction bases not matched to a gene: 5. Germline CDR1 is GTSNPN and CDR2 is SVGIG (reference sequence). The CDR3 extends over 15 amino acids.

This sequence was found in a donor at least 50 years old with non-small cell lung cancer. This specimen consisted of PBMCs, obtained before or after stereotactic body radiation therapy (not recorded which). The chain uses TRBV30 and TRBJ1-3, with 8 bases identical to TRBD1. The CDR3 protein is CAWSVLRDRGNTIYF. DNA for the CDR3: TGTGCCTGGAGTGTACTCCGGGACAGGGGAAACACCATATATTTT. Full variable domain (missing parts from reference TRBV30 and TRBJ1-3): SQTIHQWPATLVQPVGSPLSLECTVEGTSNPNLYWYRQAAGRGLQLLFYSVGIGQISSEVPQNLSASRPQDRQFILSSKKLLLSDSGFYLCAWSVLRDRGNTIYFGEGSWLTVV.